This T cell receptor (beta chain) was sequenced in a study of immune evolution from preneoplasia to lung adenocarcinoma (dated by TCRdb to about 2021). Regarding the study in general: The study used immune gene expression, TCR sequencing and multiplex immunofluorescence to profile the immune contexture of lung adenocarcinoma precursors and invasive adenocarcinoma. Resected precursor lesions (AAH, AIS, MIA) and invasive adenocarcinomas were each compared against paired morphologically normal lung tissue. The sample size was set by how many specimens were available, not by a prior power calculation. The immune data were combined with whole exome sequencing and methylation data from the same cohort of nodules. The overall cohort was made up of a few dozen patients with pulmonary nodules who had surgical resection. TCR sequencing data came from 51 patients. According to the study, roughly 100 samples were used for TCR sequencing. POLYSOLVER was used to infer class I HLA alleles from exome data, and LOHHLA was used to detect allele-specific HLA loss. The study at large found these results: Findings were based on association rather than direct causation; larger cohorts with long-term follow-up and longitudinal biopsies were deemed needed. Because every patient came from Japan and China, how well the results apply to Western populations was uncertain. Clonality was highest in normal lung, while later-stage lesions appeared to show lower clonality but higher T cell density and diversity. Normal lung had the highest top T cell clone frequencies, and these frequencies appeared to fall progressively from AAH through AIS, MIA and invasive adenocarcinoma.

For this clone: Its binding antigen is unknown. No quality values exist for individual bases; no much larger clone is one base distant.

Between the mid-2010s and the late 2010s, the patients underwent resection in either Japan or China. The histologic diagnosis of each case was independently confirmed on H&E slides by two lung cancer pathologists. FFPE tissue was used for DNA isolation with the AllPrep DNA/RNA FFPE Kit. At the junction V is shortened by 4 bases and J by 0 bases, with 9 bases in between. CDR1 is given as MNHEY and CDR2 as SVGAGI, both from the germline V gene. Inclusive of the bounding cysteine and phenylalanine, the CDR3 is 14 residues long. The CDR3 DNA has 42 bases and is translated from base 1. The immunoSEQ hsTCRbeta Kit was used to sequence TCR beta CDR3 regions from DNA. In the original analysis: TCR sequencing data were analysed with the ImmunoSEQ Analyzer. T cell clonality was defined as 1 minus Pielou's evenness, as computed on productive rearrangements. T cell diversity was measured with the inverse Simpson index on productive templates. T cell density was TCR beta template counts normalized to usable DNA, estimated by amplifying and sequencing housekeeping genes. Two-sided Kruskal-Wallis tests were used to compare TCR metrics across histologic stages. Drawn from immuneACCESS, this table holds only the in-frame rearrangements with V and J called that TCRdb kept. Clones are partly lost; checked studies trace under half to an unresolved V gene and leave the rest unexplained. V and J calls and clone size are those listed in that table; D and trimming were worked out from the DNA. A total of under 3,000 clones appear in this sample, about two fifths of them only once. Clones ranked in the top ten supply around a fifth of the sample.

This chain joins TRBV6-5 to TRBJ1-1; D gene: possibly TRBD1, on 6 matching bases. This clonotype was sampled from a person aged 55-79 years with lung adenocarcinoma. What was sequenced was FFPE adjacent normal lung tissue. The CDR3 in this case is CASSSTGLNTEAFF. Read as DNA, the sequence is TGTGCCAGCAGTTCGACAGGTTTGAACACTGAAGCTTTCTTT.